The sequence of this T cell receptor beta chain was determined in a study of identical twins. Points from the study as a whole: Conclusions were based on cross-sectional statistical analysis, without following the same donors.

In TCRdb, the 5' RACE reads were re-called with MiXCR into one record per CDR3 protein. The data hold about 890,000 distinct CDR3 sequences, with 9% to 15% observed a single time. Comment on this clonotype: Antigen unknown.

Between the trimmed V and J ends, which lost 6 bases and 7 bases, there was a span of 15 bases. Germline V gene sequence: CDR1 MGHRA, CDR2 YSYEKL. This CDR3 has 14 amino acids. The same data also contributed to another study, on yellow fever vaccine responses in identical twins. Per that study: It has been reported that, in twins, the vaccine T cell response seemed partly convergent and partly personalized.

This chain uses TRBV4-1 with TRBJ2-2, with D possibly matching TRBD2 (6 bases). This clonotype was sampled from a young woman in good health. Sequences were obtained from PBMCs. CDR3 DNA sequence: TGCGCCAGCAGACGCACGACTAGGGTCGGGGAGCTGTTTTTT. Translated, it gives CASRRTTRVGELFF.